This TCR beta chain was captured in a study of blood T cell repertoires in COVID-19. CDR3 size: 11 residues. The trim removed 5 bases at V and 8 bases at J, leaving 0 bases unmatched. Germline CDR1 is SNHLY and CDR2 is FYNNEI. Here immunoSEQ multiplex PCR was the method, and the copy in TCRdb shows in-frame clones only, minus some. Of some 97,000 clones in the sample, roughly 87% were seen once. V usage is TRBV2 and J usage is TRBJ2-3; 8 bases match TRBD1. The TCR sequence derives from a man aged 25 to 40 in a cohort sampled during active COVID-19. Sequenced input: peripheral blood. Here the CDR3 reads CASSQGATQYF. The CDR3, as DNA: TGTGCCAGCAGTCAGGGGGCTACGCAGTATTTT.